The next 13 T cell receptor beta chains were all read from a single sample in a study of regulatory T cells in long-lasting Graves disease. As for time point: newly diagnosed GD, antithyroid drugs for less than 3 months. Scientists built the TCR library using RNA that was extracted from PBMCs. Construction of the TCR beta libraries employed iRepertoire HTBI primers in conjunction with Arm-PCR of CDR3 regions. MiXCR, applied by TCRdb to the multiplex PCR reads, yields one record per CDR3 protein. The sample carries approximately 460,000 distinct CDR3 sequences, about 15% recorded once. These data were likewise used in another study, on T cells in Graves' hyperthyroidism and ophthalmopathy.

This specimen was peripheral blood mononuclear cells (PBMCs), taken at new diagnosis, from a patient treated with antithyroid drugs. Source of these receptors: a woman in her 30s with Graves disease.

The V gene is TRBV24-1, the J gene TRBJ1-5; tentatively, D is TRBD1 (6 bases). The V gene's germline CDR1 is KGHDR and CDR2 SFDVKD. The V gene lost 6 bases and the J gene lost 0 bases, with 20 bases spanning the gap. The CDR3 extends over 18 amino acids. CDR3 region: CATSPGQLLHHSNQPQHF. CDR3 nucleotide sequence: TGTGCCACCAGTCCCGGACAGCTATTACACCATAGCAATCAGCCCCAGCATTTT.

There are a few counts of this clonotype. The V gene is TRBV5-1, the J gene TRBJ2-7, with TRBD2 matching 14 bases. The CDR3 covers 18 residues. V trimming: 4 bases; J trimming: 2 bases; junction bases outside the gene matches: 11. The germline V gene has CDR1 SGHRS and CDR2 YFSETQ. CDR3: CASSRGTSGRVRTYEQYF. In nucleotides, the CDR3 is TGCGCCAGCAGCCGAGGGACTAGCGGGAGAGTAAGGACCTACGAGCAGTACTTC.

This clonotype was counted ten times or more. V is TRBV6-1 and J is TRBJ1-1; unclear D gene. The germline gives CDR1 MNHNS, CDR2 SASEGT. Trimming took off 7 bases at V and 5 bases at J, with 17 bases between the two ends. The CDR3 has 14 residues. CDR3 residues: CASTRPSGYTEAFF. The CDR3 DNA reads as TGTGCCAGCACAAGACCCTCGGGATATACTGAAGCTTTCTTT.

This clonotype was seen only a few times. The rearrangement uses TRBV6-2 or TRBV6-3 and TRBJ2-1; 10 bases align to TRBD1. There are 14 residues in the CDR3. Trimming removed 5 bases from V and 6 bases from J; junction bases left unmatched: 4. The germline V gene encodes CDR1 MNHEY and CDR2 SVGEGT. Here the CDR3 DNA reads TGTGCCAGCAGTGTTGACAGGGGGCTCAATGAGCAGTTCTTC. This encodes CASSVDRGLNEQFF.

This clonotype showed up many times. This chain links TRBV28 with TRBJ1-1; D may be TRBD1 (6 bases). This CDR3 contains 14 residues. Looked up from germline, CDR1 is MDHEN and CDR2 is SYDVKM. Trimming took 6 bases from V and 6 from J, leaving 17 bases between them. In DNA, the CDR3 is TGTGCCAGCAGGTCCCCACAGGGATACGCTGAAGCTTTCTTT. Residues: CASRSPQGYAEAFF. Full variable domain (rest looked up from reference TRBV28 and TRBJ1-1): DVKVTQSSRYLVKRTGEKVFLECVQDMDHENMFWYRQDPGLGLRLIYFSYDVKMKEKGDIPEGYSVSREKKERFSLILESASTNQTSMYLCASRSPQGYAEAFFGQGTRLTVV.

This clonotype occurred many times. The chain employs TRBV20-1 and TRBJ2-1; 10 bases line up with TRBD1. The CDR3 contains 14 residues. CDR1 DFQATT and CDR2 SNEGSKA come from the germline V gene (reference sequence). Trimming removed 5 bases from V and 5 bases from J; junction bases left unmatched: 6. The CDR3 nucleotides are TGCAGTGCTCTCGACAGGGGGCTTCACAATGAGCAGTTCTTC. Amino acids: CSALDRGLHNEQFF.

Turning to this clonotype: A read error likely explains this, since a far larger clone differs by one base. The chain links TRBV11-3 to TRBJ2-1; weak D call: TRBD1 (5 bases). Germline V gene lookup returns CDR1 SGHNT and CDR2 YENEEA. This CDR3 is built from 15 residues. The CDR3 sequence: CASSLDLPDTSHEYF. DNA for the CDR3: TGTGCCAGCAGCTTAGATCTACCGGACACGAGTCATGAGTACTTC.

The CDR3 here is CSARRLAGVADTQYF. The CDR3 DNA sequence: TGCAGTGCTAGGCGACTAGCGGGAGTTGCAGATACGCAGTATTTT. This chain connects TRBV20-1 to TRBJ2-3; 12 positions match TRBD2. This CDR3 spans 15 amino acids. Germline V gene sequence: CDR1 DFQATT, CDR2 SNEGSKA (reference sequence). V was clipped by 3 bases and J by 4 bases; unmatched bases: 5.

The sample holds many counts of this clonotype. CDR3 in amino acids: CSARDKLAGYNEQFF. DNA of the CDR3: TGCAGTGCTAGAGATAAACTAGCGGGTTACAATGAGCAGTTCTTC. The chain employs TRBV20-1 and TRBJ2-1; 9 bases line up with TRBD2. The CDR3 has 15 residues. Trimming took 0 bases from V and 4 from J; bases not matched to a gene: 4. Germline-derived CDR1 and CDR2 are DFQATT and SNEGSKA (reference sequence).

There are a few counts of this clonotype. A clone one base away is much larger, so this may be a read error. The chain employs TRBV11-2 and TRBJ1-1; D is unclear. V lost 5 bases to trimming and J lost 0 bases, with 16 bases between them. The CDR3 extends over 16 amino acids. Germline CDR1 and CDR2: SGHAT and FQNNGV. This chain's CDR3 is CASSLILRQMNTEAFF. The CDR3 nucleotides read TGTGCCAGCAGCCTGATCCTCCGGCAGATGAACACTGAAGCTTTCTTT. The full variable domain, with the rest looked up from reference TRBV11-2 and TRBJ1-1, is EAGVAQSPRYKIIEKRQSVAFWCNPISGHATLYWYQQILGQGPKLLIQFQNNGVVDDSQLPKDRFSAERLKGVDSTLKIQPAKLEDSAVYLCASSLILRQMNTEAFFGQGTRLTVV.

For the CDR3, the DNA is TGCAGTGCTAGAGATAGCTCCAGGGGGCAAACTGAAGCTTTCTTT. Amino acid sequence: CSARDSSRGQTEAFF. The rearrangement uses TRBV20-1 and TRBJ1-1, with 8 bases that match TRBD1. CDR3 length: 15 residues. Per the germline V gene, CDR1 is DFQATT and CDR2 is SNEGSKA (reference sequence). Losses at the gene ends were 0 bases for V and 5 bases for J; bases not matched to a gene: 8.

Only a few counts were recorded for this clonotype. The V and J genes are TRBV18 and TRBJ2-7; tentative D call: TRBD1 (5 bases). CDR1 KGHSH and CDR2 LQKENI come from the germline V gene. Trimming removed 3 bases from V and 0 bases from J, with 15 bases in between. The CDR3 has 16 residues. CDR3 sequence: CASSPDGRGHSYEQYF. The DNA for the CDR3 is TGTGCCAGCTCACCGGACGGTAGGGGCCACTCCTACGAGCAGTACTTC.

This clonotype was observed many times. The V and J genes are TRBV7-2 and TRBJ2-7; D gene uncertain. Trimming took off 5 bases at V and 3 bases at J, with 8 bases between the two ends. CDR1 is SGHTA and CDR2 is FQGNSA in the germline V gene. The CDR3 extends over 12 amino acids. The CDR3 loop reads CASSIPGYEQYF. The CDR3 DNA reads as TGTGCCAGCAGCATTCCTGGCTACGAGCAGTACTTC.